Listed below are T cell receptor beta chains from one sample, sequenced in a study of tumor-infiltrating lymphocytes in primary liver carcinoma. TCRdb reanalysed the multiplex PCR reads using MiXCR and keeps one entry per CDR3 protein. This table holds fewer than 250,000 distinct CDR3 sequences, about two thirds found once. Specimen: peripheral blood. The receptors were gathered from an older woman with primary liver carcinoma and hepatitis B virus infection. Each CDR3 is given with its conserved first and last residue. A D gene is named only where the DNA matches it firmly. Where a row states a size, it is once, few, many or the class of an expanded clone; other rows omit it.

clone size	V gene	D gene	J gene	CDR3 DNA	CDR3 protein
-	TRBV11-1	-	TRBJ1-1	TGTGCCAGCAGCTTAGGGACGTCGATCACTGAAGCTTTCTTT	CASSLGTSITEAFF
-	TRBV29-1	-	TRBJ2-2	TGCGGCGTTGACGCGGGAATGGGATCCGTGGAGCTGTTTTTC	CGVDAGMGSVELFF
-	TRBV11-3	-	TRBJ2-1	TGTGCCAGCTGCCCGAAAGGAATGGGGGAGCAGTTCTTC	CASCPKGMGEQFF
-	TRBV11-2	-	TRBJ2-3	TGCTCCAGCAGCCCAGGGGTAGCGACTCACACAGATACGCAATATTTT	CSSSPGVATHTDTQYF
-	TRBV28	-	TRBJ2-5	TGTGCCAGCAGTTCCGCGGGCTACCAAGAGACCCAGTACTTC	CASSSAGYQETQYF
-	TRBV10-3	TRBD1	TRBJ1-5	TGTGCCATCAGATGGACAGGGGGCGGTCAGCCCCAGCATTTT	CAIRWTGGGQPQHF
once	TRBV29-1	-	TRBJ1-6	TGCAGCATTGCAGTAGGGGCGTCAAATAATTCGCCCCTCCACTTT	CSIAVGASNNSPLHF
-	TRBV4-1	TRBD2	TRBJ2-1	TGCGCCAGCAGCCAAGGACGGCTGGCGACTAGCGGGAGACGGGCGGAGTTCTTC	CASSQGRLATSGRRAEFF
-	TRBV11-3	-	TRBJ2-1	TGTGCCAGCAGCCTTAGTGGTGAGCAGTTCTTC	CASSLSGEQFF
few	TRBV13	-	TRBJ2-2	TGTGCCAGCAGCCAGGACTCCTGGCGGATCGCCGGGGAGCTGTTTTTT	CASSQDSWRIAGELFF
-	TRBV5-1	-	TRBJ2-1	TGCGCCAGCAGCTCCGGACAAACCAATGAGCAGTTCTTC	CASSSGQTNEQFF
-	TRBV2	-	TRBJ2-5	TGTGCCAGCAATGTAGGTGGTGTTGGGACCCAGTACTTC	CASNVGGVGTQYF
once	TRBV7-3	TRBD1	TRBJ2-5	TGTGCCAGCAGCCTAAGTGGGACAGGGGCCGAGACCCAGTACTTC	CASSLSGTGAETQYF
many	TRBV6-1	-	TRBJ1-4	TGTGCCAGCAGTGAAGCGTCGGCAGGGGCGCTTCTCCATGAAAAACTGTTTTTT	CASSEASAGALLHEKLFF
few	TRBV28	TRBD1	TRBJ1-4	TGTGCCAGCAGTTCTCTCGGGACAGACTCTAATGAAAAACTGTTTTTT	CASSSLGTDSNEKLFF
-	TRBV29-1	TRBD1	TRBJ2-7	TGCAGCGTTGGGAGGGACAGGGAAGGAAGTGAGCAGCACTTC	CSVGRDREGSEQHF
-	TRBV11-2	-	TRBJ1-2	TGCGCCAGCAGCTCCCACAGGTATGGGTATGGCTACACCTTC	CASSSHRYGYGYTF
few	TRBV12-3/TRBV12-4	TRBD1	TRBJ1-2	TGTGCCAGCAGTTTCGAGACAGGGAGGATCGACTATGGCTACACCTTC	CASSFETGRIDYGYTF
-	TRBV11-2	TRBD1	TRBJ2-1	TGTGCCAGCAGCCCGGGGACAGACTCCTACAATGAGCAGTTCTTC	CASSPGTDSYNEQFF
many	TRBV6-1	TRBD1	TRBJ2-2	TGTGCCAGCAGGTCCACAGGGGCGATCACCGGGGAGCTGTTTTTT	CASRSTGAITGELFF
-	TRBV4-2	TRBD2	TRBJ2-7	TGTGTCAGCAGCCAAGATTCGCGGGGGACTTCATCCTATGAGCAGTACTTC	CVSSQDSRGTSSYEQYF
-	TRBV11-2	-	TRBJ2-1	TGTGCCAGCAACTTAAATGGAAATGTTCCTAGCGCGAAACAGTTCTTC	CASNLNGNVPSAKQFF
few	TRBV28	-	TRBJ2-1	TGTGCCAGCAGTTTTCCCTGGGGAAATGAGCAGTTCTTC	CASSFPWGNEQFF
many	TRBV29-1	-	TRBJ2-3	TGCAGCGTTGATCTCCACAGGGCCACAGATACGCAGTATTTT	CSVDLHRATDTQYF
-	TRBV6-5	-	TRBJ1-2	TGTACCAGCAGTTACTCAGAGAGAAATGGCTACACCTTC	CTSSYSERNGYTF
once	TRBV11-2	TRBD2	TRBJ2-5	TGTGCCAGCAGCTTAGGGCTAGCGGGAGAGGGTGAGACGCACTACTTC	CASSLGLAGEGETHYF
-	TRBV10-3	-	TRBJ1-2	TGTGCCATCAGTGAGGAGGGAAAGGGTTATGGCTACACCTTC	CAISEEGKGYGYTF
-	TRBV11-2	-	TRBJ2-1	TGTGCTAGCAGCTTACGACGTGGGTATGATCAGTTCTTC	CASSLRRGYDQFF
-	TRBV5-1	-	TRBJ2-3	TGCGCCAGCAGCTTGGCCTCGGCCTCCTCTAGCACAGATACGCACTATTTT	CASSLASASSSTDTHYF
-	TRBV12-3/TRBV12-4	-	TRBJ1-2	TGTGACAGCACTACCGACAGGAACTATGGCTACACCTTC	CDSTTDRNYGYTF
-	TRBV7-2	-	TRBJ2-5	TGTGCCAGCAGCTTATATGGGGGTCAGACCCAATACTTC	CASSLYGGQTQYF
many	TRBV13	-	TRBJ2-3	TGTGCCAGCAGCTTGACCAGGGGCGTAGACACAGATACGCAGTATTTT	CASSLTRGVDTDTQYF
-	TRBV5-1	TRBD2	TRBJ2-3	TGCACCAGCAGTGGCGGGAGGGCTGACCTAGATACGCAGTATTTT	CTSSGGRADLDTQYF
-	TRBV4-2	TRBD1	TRBJ2-7	TGTGCCAGCAGCCAAGGGACAGGCACCTACGGGCAGTACTTC	CASSQGTGTYGQYF
few	TRBV24-1	-	TRBJ2-6	TGTGCCACCAGTGATTATCCGGGAGCTGGGGCCAACGTCCTGACTTTT	CATSDYPGAGANVLTF
-	TRBV5-1	-	TRBJ1-4	TGCGTCAGCAGTTTGGCCAAGTCGGAAAAACTGTTTTTT	CVSSLAKSEKLFF